Listed below are T cell receptor beta chains from one sample, sequenced in a study of shared clonotypes between healthy human individuals. Clones were read by immunoSEQ multiplex PCR, and TCRdb kept only the in-frame ones, dropping some. Of about 1 million clones in the sample, under 80% were seen once. Sequenced material: memory CD4+ T cells sorted from blood. These receptors came from a man between 18 and 35 years old in good health. Both conserved end residues are part of each CDR3. Rows give clone size only sometimes, using once, few, many, or a class for an expanded clone.

size	V	CDR3
NA	TRBV2	CAGKESAYGYTF
once	TRBV6-1	CASLGLAATGELFF
NA	TRBV2	CASSLATHSNQPQHF
NA	TRBV19	CASSINLRGVTATNEKLFF
once	TRBV2	CASSETLHNSNEKLFF
NA	TRBV6-5	CASGQETQYF
NA	TRBV9	CASSATSGVTSTDTQYF
NA	TRBV7-2	CASSLAQGQTDTQYF
NA	TRBV27	CASSSPSASSYNEQFF
NA	TRBV6-5	CASSYRTADTQYF
NA	TRBV7-7	CASSLSEYTEAFF
many	TRBV2	CAGADRFNQPQHF
NA	TRBV6-6	CASSPDRIFGELFF
NA	TRBV7-9	CASSFLASSTDTQYF
NA	TRBV11-2	CASRRTGAAEAFF
NA	TRBV12-5	CASGIGTRGETQYF
few	TRBV11-3	CASKIRPSTQGPPYEQYF
NA	TRBV18	CASSPSGQGNGYTF
many	TRBV7-2	CASSLVGPYEQYF
NA	TRBV4-1	CASSQEGGGAGDTQYF
NA	TRBV5-4	CASSLDLNTGELFF
NA	TRBV18	CASSPTLAGQDEAFF
NA	TRBV29-1	CSVEWGQGNTEAFF